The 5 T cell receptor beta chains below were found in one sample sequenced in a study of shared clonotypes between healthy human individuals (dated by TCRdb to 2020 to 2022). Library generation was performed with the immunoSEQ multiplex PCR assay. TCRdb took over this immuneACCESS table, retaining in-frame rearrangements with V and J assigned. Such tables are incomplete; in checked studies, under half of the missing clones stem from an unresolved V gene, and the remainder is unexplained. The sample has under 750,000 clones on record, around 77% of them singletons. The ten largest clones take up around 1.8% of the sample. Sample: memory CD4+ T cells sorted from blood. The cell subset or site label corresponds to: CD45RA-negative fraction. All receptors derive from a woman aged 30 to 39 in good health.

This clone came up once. The CDR3 reads CAIRTDRADHYTF. CDR3 sequence (DNA): TGTGCCATCAGGACGGACAGGGCGGATCACTACACCTTC. The genes are TRBV10-3 and TRBJ1-2, with 8 bases that match TRBD1. Germline lookup yields CDR1 ENHRY and CDR2 SYGVKD. The V gene end was trimmed by 6 bases and the J gene end by 10 bases; junction bases not matched to a gene: 10. The CDR3 loop spans 13 amino acids.

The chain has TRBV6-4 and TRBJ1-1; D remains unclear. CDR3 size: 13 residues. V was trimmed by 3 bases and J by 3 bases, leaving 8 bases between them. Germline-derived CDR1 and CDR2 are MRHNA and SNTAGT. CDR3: CASSEVKDTEAFF. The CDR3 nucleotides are TGTGCCAGCAGTGAAGTGAAGGACACTGAAGCTTTCTTT.

CDR3 DNA: TGCGCCAGCAGTGAGTCGGGGCAGTTGGTAGCTTTCTTT. Its translation: CASSESGQLVAFF. The chain carries TRBV10-1 and TRBJ1-1; D is perhaps TRBD1 (5 bases). With 0 bases removed from V and 10 bases from J, the gap between germline ends came to 12 bases. Germline V lookup: CDR1 WNHNN, CDR2 SYGVQD (reference sequence). The CDR3 length is 13 residues.

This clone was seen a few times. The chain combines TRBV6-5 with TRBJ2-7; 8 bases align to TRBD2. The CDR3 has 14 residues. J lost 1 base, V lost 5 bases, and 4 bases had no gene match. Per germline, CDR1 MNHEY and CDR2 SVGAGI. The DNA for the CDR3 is TGTGCCAGCAGTCCCCGGGAGGGATCCTACGAGCAGTACTTC. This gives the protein CASSPREGSYEQYF.

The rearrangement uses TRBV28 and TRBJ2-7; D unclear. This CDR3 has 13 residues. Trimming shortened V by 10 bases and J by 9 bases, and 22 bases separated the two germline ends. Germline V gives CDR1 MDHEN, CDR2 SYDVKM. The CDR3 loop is CATTGSFRTLQYF. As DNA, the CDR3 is TGTGCCACCACCGGGTCCTTCCGGACGTTGCAGTACTTC.